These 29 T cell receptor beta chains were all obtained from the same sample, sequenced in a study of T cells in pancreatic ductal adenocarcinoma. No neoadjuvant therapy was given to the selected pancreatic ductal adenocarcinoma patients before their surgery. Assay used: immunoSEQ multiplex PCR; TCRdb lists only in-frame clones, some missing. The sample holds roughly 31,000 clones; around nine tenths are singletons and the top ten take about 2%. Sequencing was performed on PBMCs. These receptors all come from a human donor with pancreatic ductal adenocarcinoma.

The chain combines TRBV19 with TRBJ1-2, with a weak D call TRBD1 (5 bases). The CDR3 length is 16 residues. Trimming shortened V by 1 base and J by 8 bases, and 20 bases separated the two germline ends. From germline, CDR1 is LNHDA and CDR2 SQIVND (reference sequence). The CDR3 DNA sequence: TGTGCCAGTAGTATAGCCTCGAATCAGGGTAGGGTAGGCTACACCTTC. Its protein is CASSIASNQGRVGYTF.

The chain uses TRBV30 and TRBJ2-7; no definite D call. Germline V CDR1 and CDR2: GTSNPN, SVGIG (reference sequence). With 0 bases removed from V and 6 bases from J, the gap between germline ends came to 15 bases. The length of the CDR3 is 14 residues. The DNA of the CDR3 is TGTGCCTGGAGTGTACCACGATTAACGTTCGAGCAGTACTTC. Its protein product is CAWSVPRLTFEQYF.

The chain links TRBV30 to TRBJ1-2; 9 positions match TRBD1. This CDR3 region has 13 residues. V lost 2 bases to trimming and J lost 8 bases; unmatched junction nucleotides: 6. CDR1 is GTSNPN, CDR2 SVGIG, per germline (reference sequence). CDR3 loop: CAWSNPGTGGYTF. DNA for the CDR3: TGTGCCTGGAGTAACCCTGGGACAGGGGGCTACACCTTC.

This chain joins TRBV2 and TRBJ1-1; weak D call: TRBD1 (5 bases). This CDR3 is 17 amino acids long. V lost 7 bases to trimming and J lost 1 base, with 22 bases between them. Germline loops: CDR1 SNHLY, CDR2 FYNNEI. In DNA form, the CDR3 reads TGTGCCAGCACCCCGGGGCGGATAACAGAGGAGAACACTGAAGCTTTCTTT. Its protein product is CASTPGRITEENTEAFF.

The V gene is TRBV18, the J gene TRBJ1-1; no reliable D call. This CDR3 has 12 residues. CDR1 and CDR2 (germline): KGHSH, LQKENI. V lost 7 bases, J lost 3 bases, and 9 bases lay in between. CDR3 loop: CASFWGDTEAFF. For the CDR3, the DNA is TGTGCCAGCTTTTGGGGAGACACTGAAGCTTTCTTT.

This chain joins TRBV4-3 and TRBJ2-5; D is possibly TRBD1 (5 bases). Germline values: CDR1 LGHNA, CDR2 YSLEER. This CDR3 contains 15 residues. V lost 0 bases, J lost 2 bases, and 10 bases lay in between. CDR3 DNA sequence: TGCGCCAGCAGCCAAGACGCCCAGGGACAAGAGACCCAGTACTTC. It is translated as CASSQDAQGQETQYF.

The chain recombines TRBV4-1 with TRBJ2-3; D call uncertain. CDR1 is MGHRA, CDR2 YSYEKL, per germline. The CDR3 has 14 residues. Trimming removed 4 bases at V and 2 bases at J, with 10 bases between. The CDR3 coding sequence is TGCGCCAGCAGCCCTAACCACATCACAGATACGCAGTATTTT. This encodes CASSPNHITDTQYF.

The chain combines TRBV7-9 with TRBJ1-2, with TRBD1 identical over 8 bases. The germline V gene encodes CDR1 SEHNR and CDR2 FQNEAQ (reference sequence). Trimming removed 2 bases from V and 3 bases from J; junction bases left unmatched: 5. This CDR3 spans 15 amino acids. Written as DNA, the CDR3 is TGTGCCAGCAGCTTACGGACAGGGTTCGACTATGGCTACACCTTC. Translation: CASSLRTGFDYGYTF. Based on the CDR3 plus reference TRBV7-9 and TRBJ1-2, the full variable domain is DTGVSQNPRHKITKRGQNVTFRCDPISEHNRLYWYRQTLGQGPEFLTYFQNEAQLEKSRLLSDRFSAERPKGSFSTLEIQRTEQGDSAMYLCASSLRTGFDYGYTFGSGTRLTVV.

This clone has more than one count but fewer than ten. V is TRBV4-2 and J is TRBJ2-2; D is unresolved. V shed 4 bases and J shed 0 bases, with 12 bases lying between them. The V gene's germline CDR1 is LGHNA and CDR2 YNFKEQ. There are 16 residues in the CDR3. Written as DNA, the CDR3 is TGTGCCAGCAGCCCCAAGTCGGTCACGAACACCGGGGAGCTGTTTTTT. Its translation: CASSPKSVTNTGELFF.

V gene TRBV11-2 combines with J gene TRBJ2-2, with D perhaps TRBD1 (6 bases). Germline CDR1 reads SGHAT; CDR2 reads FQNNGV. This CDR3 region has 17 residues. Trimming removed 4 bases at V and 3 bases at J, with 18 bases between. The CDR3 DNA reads TGTGCCAGCAGCTCCCCCAGTAGACAGGCGCACACCGGGGAGCTGTTTTTT. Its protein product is CASSSPSRQAHTGELFF.

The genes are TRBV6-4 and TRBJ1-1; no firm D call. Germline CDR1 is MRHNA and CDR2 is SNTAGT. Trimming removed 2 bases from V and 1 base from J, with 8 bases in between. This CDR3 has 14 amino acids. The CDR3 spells CASSDGGENTEAFF. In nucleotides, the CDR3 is TGTGCCAGCAGTGACGGTGGGGAGAACACTGAAGCTTTCTTT.

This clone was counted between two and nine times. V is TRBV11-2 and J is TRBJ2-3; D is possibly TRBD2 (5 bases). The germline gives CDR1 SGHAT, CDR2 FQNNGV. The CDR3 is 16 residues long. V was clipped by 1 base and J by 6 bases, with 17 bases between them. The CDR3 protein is CASSLVLGSGVDTQYF. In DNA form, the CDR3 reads TGTGCCAGCAGCTTAGTCCTCGGAAGCGGTGTCGATACGCAGTATTTT.

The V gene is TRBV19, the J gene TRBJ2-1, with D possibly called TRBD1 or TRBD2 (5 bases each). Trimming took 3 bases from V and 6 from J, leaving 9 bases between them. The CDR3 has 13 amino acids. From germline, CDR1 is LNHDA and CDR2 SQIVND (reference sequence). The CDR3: CASSMGTTNEQFF. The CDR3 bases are TGTGCCAGTAGTATGGGGACCACCAATGAGCAGTTCTTC.

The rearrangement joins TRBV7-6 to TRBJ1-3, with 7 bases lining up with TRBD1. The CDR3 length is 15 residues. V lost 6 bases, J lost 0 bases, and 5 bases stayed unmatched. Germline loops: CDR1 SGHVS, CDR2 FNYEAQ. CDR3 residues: CASRRDRVSGNTIYF. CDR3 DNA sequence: TGTGCCAGCAGACGAGACAGGGTCTCTGGAAACACCATATATTTT.

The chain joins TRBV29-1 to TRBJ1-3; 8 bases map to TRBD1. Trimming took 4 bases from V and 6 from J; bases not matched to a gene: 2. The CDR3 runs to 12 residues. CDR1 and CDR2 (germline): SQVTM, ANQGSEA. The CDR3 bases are TGCAGCGTTGCAGGGGGCGAAAACACCATATATTTT. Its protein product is CSVAGGENTIYF.

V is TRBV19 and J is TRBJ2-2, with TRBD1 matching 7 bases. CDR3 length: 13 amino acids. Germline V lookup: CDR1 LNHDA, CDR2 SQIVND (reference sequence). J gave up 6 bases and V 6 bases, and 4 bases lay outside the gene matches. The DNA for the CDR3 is TGTGCCAGTAGCACAGGGGAGTCCGGGGAGCTGTTTTTT. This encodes CASSTGESGELFF.

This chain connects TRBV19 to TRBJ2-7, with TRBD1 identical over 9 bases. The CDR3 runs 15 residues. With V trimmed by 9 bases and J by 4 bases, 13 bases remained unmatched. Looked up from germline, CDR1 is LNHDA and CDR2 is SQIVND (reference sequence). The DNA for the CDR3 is TGTGCCAGCGCGAGACTCCGAGGACAGGGGTACGAGCAGTACTTC. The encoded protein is CASARLRGQGYEQYF.

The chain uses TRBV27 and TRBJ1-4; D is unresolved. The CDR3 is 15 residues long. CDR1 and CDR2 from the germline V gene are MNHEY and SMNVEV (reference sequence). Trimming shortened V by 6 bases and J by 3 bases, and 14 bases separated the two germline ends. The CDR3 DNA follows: TGTGCCAGCAGGAAGGGAGACGGTCCTAATGAAAAACTGTTTTTT. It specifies CASRKGDGPNEKLFF.

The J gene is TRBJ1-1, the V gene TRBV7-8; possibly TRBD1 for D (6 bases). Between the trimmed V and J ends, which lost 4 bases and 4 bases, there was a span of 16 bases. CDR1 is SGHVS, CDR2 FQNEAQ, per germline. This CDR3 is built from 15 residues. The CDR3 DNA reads TGTGCCAGCAGCTCCTACCGCGGGGGCGTCACTGAAGCTTTCTTT. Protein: CASSSYRGGVTEAFF.

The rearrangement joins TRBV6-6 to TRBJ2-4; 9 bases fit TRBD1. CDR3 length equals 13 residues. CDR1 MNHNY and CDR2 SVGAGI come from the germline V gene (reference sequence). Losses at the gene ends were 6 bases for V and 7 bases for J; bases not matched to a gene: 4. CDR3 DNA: TGTGCCAGCAGGAGACAGGGGGGGAACATTCAGTACTTC. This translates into CASRRQGGNIQYF.

CDR3 sequence: CASSFWFTGRTLGRKGEQYF. The CDR3 DNA follows: TGTGCCAGCAGCTTCTGGTTCACCGGACGGACACTAGGGCGTAAGGGCGAGCAGTACTTC. The rearrangement joins TRBV5-4 to TRBJ2-7; perhaps D is TRBD1 or TRBD2 (5 bases each). V was cut by 2 bases and J by 6 bases, with 33 bases left in between. This CDR3 comprises 20 residues. Germline assignment: CDR1 SGHNT and CDR2 YYREEE (reference sequence).

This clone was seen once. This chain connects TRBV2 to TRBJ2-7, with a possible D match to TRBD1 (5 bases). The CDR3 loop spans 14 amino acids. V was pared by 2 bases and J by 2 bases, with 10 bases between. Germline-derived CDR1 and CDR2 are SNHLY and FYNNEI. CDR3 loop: CASSERQGTYEQYF. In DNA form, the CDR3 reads TGTGCCAGCAGTGAACGGCAGGGCACCTACGAGCAGTACTTC.

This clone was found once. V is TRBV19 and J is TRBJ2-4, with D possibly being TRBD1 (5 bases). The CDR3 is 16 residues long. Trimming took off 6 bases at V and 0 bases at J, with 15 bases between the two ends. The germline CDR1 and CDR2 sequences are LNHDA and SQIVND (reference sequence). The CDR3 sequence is CASSLQLGLAKNIQYF. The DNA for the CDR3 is TGTGCCAGTAGCCTTCAACTGGGGCTAGCCAAAAACATTCAGTACTTC.

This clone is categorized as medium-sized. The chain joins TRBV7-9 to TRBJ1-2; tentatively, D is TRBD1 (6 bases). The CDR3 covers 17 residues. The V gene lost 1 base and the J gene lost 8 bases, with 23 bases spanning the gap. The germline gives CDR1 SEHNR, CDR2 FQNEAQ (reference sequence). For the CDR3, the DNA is TGTGCCAGCAGCTTAGGGTGGGACTGGACAGAACCGGCCGGCTACACCTTC. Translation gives CASSLGWDWTEPAGYTF. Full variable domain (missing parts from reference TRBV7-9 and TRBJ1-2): DTGVSQNPRHKITKRGQNVTFRCDPISEHNRLYWYRQTLGQGPEFLTYFQNEAQLEKSRLLSDRFSAERPKGSFSTLEIQRTEQGDSAMYLCASSLGWDWTEPAGYTFGSGTRLTVV.

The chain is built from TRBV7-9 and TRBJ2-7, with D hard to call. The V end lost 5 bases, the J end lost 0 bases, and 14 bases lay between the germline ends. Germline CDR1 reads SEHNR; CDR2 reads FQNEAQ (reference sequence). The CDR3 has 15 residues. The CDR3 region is CASSLGYSSSYEQYF. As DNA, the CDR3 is TGTGCCAGCAGCCTCGGCTACTCGAGCTCCTACGAGCAGTACTTC.

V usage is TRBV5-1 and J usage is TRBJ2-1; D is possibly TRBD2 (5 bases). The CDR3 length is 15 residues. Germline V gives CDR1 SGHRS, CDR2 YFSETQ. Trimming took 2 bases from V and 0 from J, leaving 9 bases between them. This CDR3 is CASSLMGSSYNEQFF. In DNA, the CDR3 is TGCGCCAGCAGCTTAATGGGGAGCTCCTACAATGAGCAGTTCTTC.

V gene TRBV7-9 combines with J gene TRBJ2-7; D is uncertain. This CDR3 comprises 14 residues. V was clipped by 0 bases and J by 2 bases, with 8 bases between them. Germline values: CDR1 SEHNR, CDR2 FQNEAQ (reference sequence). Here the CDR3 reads CASSLAGDTYEQYF. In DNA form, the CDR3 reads TGTGCCAGCAGCTTAGCTGGCGACACCTACGAGCAGTACTTC.

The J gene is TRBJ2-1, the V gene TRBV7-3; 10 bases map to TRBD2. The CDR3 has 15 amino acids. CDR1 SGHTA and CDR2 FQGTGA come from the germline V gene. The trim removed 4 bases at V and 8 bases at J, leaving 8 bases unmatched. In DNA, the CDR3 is TGTGCCAGCAGCTCCCAAGCGGGAGGGCCTGATGAGCAGTTCTTC. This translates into CASSSQAGGPDEQFF.

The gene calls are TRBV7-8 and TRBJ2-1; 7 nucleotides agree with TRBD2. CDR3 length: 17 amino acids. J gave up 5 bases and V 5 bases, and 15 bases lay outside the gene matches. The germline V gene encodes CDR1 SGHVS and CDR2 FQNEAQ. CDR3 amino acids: CASSANRLAVTHNEQFF. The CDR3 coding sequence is TGTGCCAGCAGCGCCAACCGACTAGCAGTAACCCACAATGAGCAGTTCTTC.